Below, 12 T cell receptor beta chains from the same sample are listed, as sequenced in a study of cytomegalovirus exposure and HLA in healthy donors. With 60 Vbeta and 13 Jbeta primers, the PCR was carried out. Clones were sequenced by immunoSEQ multiplex PCR, and TCRdb holds only the in-frame ones, with some missing. Of approximately 150,000 clones listed, just over 70% were seen once; the top ten hold about 4.7%. Sequencing was done on a sample of PBMCs. The receptor set was obtained from a man aged 18-30 years in good health and CMV-seropositive.

This clone was picked up many times. V usage is TRBV10-3 and J usage is TRBJ1-1; D possibly corresponds to TRBD1 (5 bases). V was shortened by 10 bases and J by 7 bases, with 28 bases between the two germline ends. The CDR3 loop spans 16 amino acids. Germline assignment: CDR1 ENHRY and CDR2 SYGVKD. This chain's CDR3 is CATSQARDGRRSEAFF. CDR3 in DNA: TGTGCCACTAGCCAGGCGCGGGACGGGCGGAGGAGTGAAGCTTTCTTT.

CDR3 nucleotide sequence: TGCGCCAGCAGCTTGGGACAGGGGGCGCGAATGGACACCGGGGAGCTGTTTTTT. Its translation: CASSLGQGARMDTGELFF. The genes are TRBV5-1 and TRBJ2-2, with TRBD1 matching 10 bases. Per germline, CDR1 SGHRS and CDR2 YFSETQ. The CDR3 has 18 residues. With 0 bases clipped from V and 3 bases from J, the junction kept 8 bases outside the gene matches.

This chain links TRBV6-5 with TRBJ1-1, with unresolved D. The V and J ends lost 0 bases and 7 bases respectively, with 9 bases between them. Germline CDR1 MNHEY, CDR2 SVGAGI. The CDR3 totals 13 residues. CDR3 protein: CASSYSGGFEAFF. CDR3 DNA sequence: TGTGCCAGCAGTTACTCCGGAGGGTTTGAAGCTTTCTTT.

The chain joins TRBV9 to TRBJ2-1, with 13 bases aligning to TRBD2. This CDR3 comprises 16 residues. Germline V gene data show CDR1 as SGDLS and CDR2 as YYNGEE. The trim removed 4 bases at V and 9 bases at J, leaving 10 bases unmatched. CDR3 in DNA: TGTGCCAGCAGCCCCCCGGGACTAGCGGGGTCAGGTGAGCAGTTCTTC. Encoded protein: CASSPPGLAGSGEQFF.

In regard to this clone: One end of the junction is discordant with germline, which a read error may explain. V gene TRBV7-7 combines with J gene TRBJ2-5; 7 bases align to TRBD1. The germline V gene has CDR1 SSHAT and CDR2 FNYEAQ (reference sequence). The CDR3 has 15 amino acids. In DNA, the CDR3 is TGTGCTAGCAGCTCTAGGGACAGCCCCCAAGAGACCCAGTACTTC. Translation gives CASSSRDSPQETQYF.

In its sample, this clone was seen once. The CDR3 reads CASSVGRDQPQHF. The CDR3, as DNA: TGTGCCAGCAGCGTAGGCCGCGATCAGCCCCAGCATTTT. This chain links TRBV9 with TRBJ1-5; no clear D. V lost 0 bases and J 5 bases, leaving 6 bases between the germline ends. The CDR3 covers 13 residues. Per the germline V gene, CDR1 is SGDLS and CDR2 is YYNGEE.

The genes are TRBV5-4 and TRBJ2-2; D ambiguous. This CDR3 has 15 amino acids. In germline, CDR1 is SGHNT, CDR2 YYREEE (reference sequence). Trimming removed 3 bases from V and 0 bases from J, with 9 bases in between. CDR3 bases: TGTGCCAGCAGCTCCGGTTCCGCGAACACCGGGGAGCTGTTTTTT. It is translated as CASSSGSANTGELFF. Full variable domain (rest looked up from reference TRBV5-4 and TRBJ2-2): ETGVTQSPTHLIKTRGQQVTLRCSSQSGHNTVSWYQQALGQGPQFIFQYYREEENGRGNFPPRFSGLQFPNYSSELNVNALELDDSALYLCASSSGSANTGELFFGEGSRLTVL.

This clone was recorded only once. This chain uses TRBV5-1 with TRBJ1-5, with D possibly matching TRBD1 (6 bases). This CDR3 spans 15 amino acids. The V end was cut by 0 bases, the J end by 0 bases, with 7 bases between. Germline CDR1 SGHRS, CDR2 YFSETQ. CDR3 amino acids: CASSLGDNSNQPQHF. CDR3 in DNA: TGCGCCAGCAGCTTGGGGGACAATAGCAATCAGCCCCAGCATTTT.

The J gene is TRBJ1-1, the V gene TRBV2, with a possible D match to TRBD1 (6 bases). V was trimmed by 8 bases and J by 5 bases, leaving 15 bases between them. The CDR3 contains 13 residues. In germline, CDR1 is SNHLY, CDR2 FYNNEI. The CDR3 reads CASQSRGGTEAFF. CDR3 DNA: TGTGCCAGCCAATCCAGGGGTGGGACTGAAGCTTTCTTT.

This chain links TRBV15 with TRBJ2-5; the D gene is possibly TRBD1 (6 bases). The V end was cut by 3 bases, the J end by 2 bases, with 13 bases between. The CDR3 has 15 amino acids. Germline V gives CDR1 LNHNV, CDR2 YYDKDF (reference sequence). CDR3 residues: CATSREGQLQETQYF. In DNA form, the CDR3 reads TGTGCCACCAGCAGGGAAGGACAGTTACAAGAGACCCAGTACTTC.

The chain couples TRBV30 to TRBJ1-6; no clear D gene. The germline V and J ends were trimmed by 5 bases and 7 bases, with 6 bases remaining between them. This CDR3 is built from 11 residues. CDR1 is GTSNPN and CDR2 is SVGIG in the germline V gene (reference sequence). DNA for the CDR3: TGTGCCTGGGATAGAAATTCACCCCTCCACTTT. As protein: CAWDRNSPLHF.

The J gene is TRBJ2-2, the V gene TRBV11-2, with 7 nucleotides matching TRBD1. V shed 3 bases, J shed 3 bases, and the junction held 10 bases outside the gene matches. Germline V gene lookup returns CDR1 SGHAT and CDR2 FQNNGV. This CDR3 contains 17 residues. The CDR3 loop reads CASSFRGGAHHTGELFF. The CDR3 nucleotides are TGTGCCAGCAGCTTCAGAGGGGGCGCACACCACACCGGGGAGCTGTTTTTT.